Listed below are T cell receptor beta chains from one sample, sequenced in a study of shared clonotypes between healthy human individuals. Only in-frame clones appear in the TCRdb table, and some are missing; sequencing was by immunoSEQ multiplex PCR. The table shows roughly 2 million clones, with roughly 94% occurring only once. Source material: naive CD4+ T cells sorted from blood. All receptors derive from a man aged 18 to 29 in good health. CDR3s include the opening cysteine and the closing phenylalanine or tryptophan. D genes are given only for firm matches. Rows give clone size only sometimes, using once, few, many, or a class for an expanded clone.

cdr3_aa | cdr3_nt | j_call | clone_size | d_call | v_call
CSATSGQANSPLHF | TGCAGCGCGACGAGTGGACAGGCAAATTCACCCCTCCACTTT | TRBJ1-6 | NA | TRBD1 | TRBV29-1
CASSLNSPNTEAFF | TGCGCCAGCAGCTTGAACAGCCCGAACACTGAAGCTTTCTTT | TRBJ1-1 | few | NA | TRBV5-1
CASTSRGGTTEQYF | TGTGCCAGCACCTCAAGGGGCGGGACCACCGAGCAGTACTTC | TRBJ2-7 | NA | NA | TRBV7-2
CASKVTGAYEQYF | TGTGCCAGCAAGGTAACAGGGGCCTACGAGCAGTACTTC | TRBJ2-7 | NA | TRBD1 | TRBV6-1
CASSLAFQTPLTEAFF | TGTGCCAGCAGCTTAGCTTTTCAAACACCATTGACTGAAGCTTTCTTT | TRBJ1-1 | NA | NA | TRBV7-9
CASSGTPSMNTEAFF | TGTGCCAGCAGCGGGACACCCTCCATGAACACTGAAGCTTTCTTT | TRBJ1-1 | NA | NA | TRBV5-4
CASGASGAVVTYEQYF | TGTGCCAGCGGAGCTAGCGGGGCCGTAGTGACCTACGAGCAGTACTTC | TRBJ2-7 | NA | TRBD2 | TRBV2
CAWTGGNTGELFF | TGTGCCTGGACAGGGGGTAACACCGGGGAGCTGTTTTTT | TRBJ2-2 | NA | TRBD1 | TRBV30
CASSMGGPVYGYTF | TGTGCCAGCAGTATGGGGGGGCCTGTCTATGGCTACACCTTC | TRBJ1-2 | NA | NA | TRBV6-1
CAWSVMGDNSPLHF | TGTGCCTGGAGTGTGATGGGGGATAATTCACCCCTCCACTTT | TRBJ1-6 | NA | NA | TRBV30
CASSPRTSGRAVPFYEQYF | TGTGCCAGCAGCCCCAGGACTAGCGGGAGGGCCGTTCCCTTTTACGAGCAGTACTTC | TRBJ2-7 | NA | TRBD2 | TRBV7-2
CASRGTGDNQPQHF | TGTGCCAGCAGGGGTACAGGGGACAATCAGCCCCAGCATTTT | TRBJ1-5 | NA | TRBD1 | TRBV6-6
CASSRLESGAEQYF | TGCGCCAGCAGCCGCCTCGAGTCAGGTGCCGAGCAGTACTTC | TRBJ2-7 | once | NA | TRBV4-1
CASCRAPPNTEAFF | TGTGCCAGCTGCAGGGCGCCTCCGAACACTGAAGCTTTCTTT | TRBJ1-1 | once | NA | TRBV28
CSVELAAKYNEQFF | TGCAGCGTGGAACTAGCGGCCAAGTACAATGAGCAGTTCTTC | TRBJ2-1 | NA | TRBD2 | TRBV29-1
CASSQDLTGADSNYGYTF | TGCGCCAGCAGCCAAGATCTGACAGGGGCCGACTCTAACTATGGCTACACCTTC | TRBJ1-2 | NA | TRBD1 | TRBV4-1
CASRLALDQPQHF | TGTGCCAGCAGACTGGCTTTGGATCAGCCCCAGCATTTT | TRBJ1-5 | NA | NA | TRBV6-1
CASSESALKAFF | TGTGCCAGCAGTGAAAGCGCCTTGAAAGCTTTCTTT | TRBJ1-1 | NA | NA | TRBV6-1
CAISGTQAYEQYF | TGTGCCATCTCCGGGACACAAGCCTACGAGCAGTACTTC | TRBJ2-7 | once | NA | TRBV10-3
CASSFFRGGGELFF | TGTGCCAGCAGCTTCTTCAGGGGTGGCGGGGAGCTGTTTTTT | TRBJ2-2 | NA | NA | TRBV11-2
CASSLSMGYYNEQFF | TGTGCCAGCAGTTTAAGTATGGGCTACTACAATGAGCAGTTCTTC | TRBJ2-1 | NA | NA | TRBV28
CASSLAGGHSTDTQYF | TGCGCCAGCAGCTTGGCGGGCGGACATAGCACAGATACGCAGTATTTT | TRBJ2-3 | NA | NA | TRBV5-1
CASSATGGFNEQYF | TGTGCCAGCAGCGCCACAGGGGGCTTCAACGAGCAGTACTTC | TRBJ2-7 | once | TRBD1 | TRBV7-2
CASREYRQGYYEQYF | TGTGCCAGCAGGGAATACCGACAGGGGTACTACGAGCAGTACTTC | TRBJ2-7 | NA | TRBD1 | TRBV6-1
CASSLDSSTDTQYF | TGCGCCAGCAGCTTGGACTCTAGCACAGATACGCAGTATTTT | TRBJ2-3 | NA | NA | TRBV5-1
CASSFRGQGIDTQYF | TGTGCCAGCAGCTTCCGAGGTCAGGGAATAGATACGCAGTATTTT | TRBJ2-3 | NA | NA | TRBV11-3
CASSSMGGGNQPQHF | TGCGCCAGCAGTAGTATGGGAGGTGGCAATCAGCCCCAGCATTTT | TRBJ1-5 | NA | NA | TRBV10-2
CAWSVPSGLAGNDEQFF | TGTGCCTGGAGTGTACCCAGTGGTCTAGCGGGGAACGATGAGCAGTTCTTC | TRBJ2-1 | NA | TRBD2 | TRBV30
CASSEGTLNTEAFF | TGTGCCAGCAGTGAGGGGACACTTAACACTGAAGCTTTCTTT | TRBJ1-1 | NA | NA | TRBV2
CAWRRKQGNQETQYF | TGTGCCTGGAGACGTAAACAGGGAAACCAAGAGACCCAGTACTTC | TRBJ2-5 | once | NA | TRBV30
CASSTQSGRALGTDTQYF | TGTGCCAGTAGTACCCAAAGCGGGAGGGCCCTGGGCACAGATACGCAGTATTTT | TRBJ2-3 | NA | TRBD2 | TRBV19
CASSLDDSNYGYTF | TGTGCCAGCAGCTTGGATGACTCTAACTATGGCTACACCTTC | TRBJ1-2 | NA | NA | TRBV5-4
CASSPPDRNTEAFF | TGCGCCAGCAGCCCTCCCGACAGGAACACTGAAGCTTTCTTT | TRBJ1-1 | NA | NA | TRBV5-1
CASKQGPGSPLHF | TGTGCCTCGAAACAGGGACCCGGTTCACCCCTCCACTTT | TRBJ1-6 | once | NA | TRBV30
CASTWGAEAFF | TGCGCCAGCACCTGGGGCGCTGAAGCTTTCTTT | TRBJ1-1 | NA | NA | TRBV4-1
CASSFNTYEQYF | TGTGCCAGCAGCTTCAATACCTACGAGCAGTACTTC | TRBJ2-7 | NA | NA | TRBV7-9
CAISEFSDRGFMNTEAFF | TGTGCCATCAGTGAGTTCAGCGACAGGGGTTTCATGAACACTGAAGCTTTCTTT | TRBJ1-1 | NA | TRBD1 | TRBV10-3
CASSYLQGTAAQYF | TGTGCCAGCAGTTATCTTCAGGGAACGGCGGCCCAGTACTTC | TRBJ2-5 | NA | NA | TRBV6-5
CASSVGTSGGETQYF | TGTGCCAGCAGTGTCGGGACTAGCGGTGGGGAGACCCAGTACTTC | TRBJ2-5 | NA | TRBD2 | TRBV2
CASRGTDYGYTF | TGTGCCAGCAGGGGGACGGACTATGGCTACACCTTC | TRBJ1-2 | many | NA | TRBV28
CASSSDRGAYEQYF | TGTGCCAGCAGCTCAGACAGGGGGGCGTACGAGCAGTACTTC | TRBJ2-7 | once | TRBD1 | TRBV5-6
CASSSLSYEQYF | TGTGCCAGTAGTTCACTTTCCTACGAGCAGTACTTC | TRBJ2-7 | NA | NA | TRBV19
CASSGDSPYEQYF | TGTGCCAGTAGTGGGGACAGCCCCTACGAGCAGTACTTC | TRBJ2-7 | NA | TRBD1 | TRBV19
CAIGPSGPRGELFF | TGTGCCATCGGACCTAGCGGGCCCCGTGGGGAGCTGTTTTTT | TRBJ2-2 | NA | TRBD2 | TRBV10-3
CASSQKVQGAPLSYNSPLHF | TGCGCCAGCAGCCAAAAAGTACAGGGGGCACCCCTCTCCTATAATTCACCCCTCCACTTT | TRBJ1-6 | NA | TRBD1 | TRBV4-1
CASSGDRPALNVLTF | TGTGCCAGCAGCGGGGACAGACCTGCTCTTAACGTCCTGACTTTC | TRBJ2-6 | NA | TRBD1 | TRBV2
CASSRLQGQPQHF | TGTGCCAGTAGCCGCTTACAGGGTCAGCCCCAGCATTTT | TRBJ1-5 | once | NA | TRBV19
CASSAPTSGRLNEQYF | TGTGCCAGCAGCGCCCCGACTAGCGGGAGGTTAAACGAGCAGTACTTC | TRBJ2-7 | NA | NA | TRBV21-1
CASSYGEASSGNTIYF | TGTGCCAGCAGTTATGGGGAGGCGAGCTCTGGAAACACCATATATTTT | TRBJ1-3 | NA | NA | TRBV6-6
CASSRNSYEQYF | TGTGCCAGCAGCCGAAACTCCTACGAGCAGTACTTC | TRBJ2-7 | once | NA | TRBV7-6
CASSEVQSSNGYTF | TGTGCCAGCAGCGAGGTACAGTCTAGTAATGGCTACACCTTC | TRBJ1-2 | NA | NA | TRBV6-5
CASSRQGALSNEQFF | TGTGCCAGCAGCCGCCAGGGGGCGCTTAGCAATGAGCAGTTCTTC | TRBJ2-1 | NA | TRBD1 | TRBV7-3
CASSSRPGAYEQYF | TGTGCCAGCAGCTCCCGTCCAGGGGCCTACGAGCAGTACTTC | TRBJ2-7 | NA | NA | TRBV7-6
CASSLEGYSPLHF | TGTGCCAGCAGCTTGGAGGGTTATTCACCCCTCCACTTT | TRBJ1-6 | NA | NA | TRBV5-4
CAWSAQAANYGYTF | TGTGCCTGGAGCGCCCAGGCCGCTAACTATGGCTACACCTTC | TRBJ1-2 | NA | NA | TRBV30